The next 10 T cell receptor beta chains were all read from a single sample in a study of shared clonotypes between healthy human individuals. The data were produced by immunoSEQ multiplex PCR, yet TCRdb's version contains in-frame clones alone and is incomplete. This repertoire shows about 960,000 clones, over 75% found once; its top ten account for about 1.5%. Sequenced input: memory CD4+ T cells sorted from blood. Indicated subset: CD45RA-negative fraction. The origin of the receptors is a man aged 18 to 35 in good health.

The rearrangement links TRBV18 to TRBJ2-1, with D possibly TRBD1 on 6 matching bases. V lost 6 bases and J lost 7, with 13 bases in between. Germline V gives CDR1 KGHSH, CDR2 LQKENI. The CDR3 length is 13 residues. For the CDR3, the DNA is TGTGCCAGCTCGCAGTCGGGACAAAATGAGCAGTTCTTC. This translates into CASSQSGQNEQFF.

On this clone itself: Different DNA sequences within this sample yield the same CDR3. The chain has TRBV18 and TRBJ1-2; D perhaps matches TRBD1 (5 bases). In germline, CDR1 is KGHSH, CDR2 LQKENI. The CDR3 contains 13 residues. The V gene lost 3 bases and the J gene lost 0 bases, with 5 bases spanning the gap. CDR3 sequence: CASSPDTNYGYTF. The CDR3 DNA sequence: TGTGCCAGCTCACCGGACACTAACTATGGCTACACCTTC.

DNA for the CDR3: TGTGCCAGCAGTAACCCAGGGACGGATCAGCCCCAGCATTTT. Amino acids: CASSNPGTDQPQHF. The chain links TRBV25-1 to TRBJ1-5; D perhaps matches TRBD1 (5 bases). V gave up 5 bases and J gave up 5 bases, with 13 bases separating them. CDR1 is MGHDK, CDR2 SYGVNS, per germline. The CDR3 runs to 14 residues.

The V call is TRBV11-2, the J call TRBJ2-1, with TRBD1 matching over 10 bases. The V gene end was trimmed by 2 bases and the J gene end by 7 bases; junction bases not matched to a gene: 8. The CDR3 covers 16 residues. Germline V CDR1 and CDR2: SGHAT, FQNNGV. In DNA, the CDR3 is TGTGCCAGCAGCTTACCTAGAGGGACAGGGGTAAATGAGCAGTTCTTC. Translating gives CASSLPRGTGVNEQFF.

CDR3 sequence reads: CASTVAGEQFF. In DNA, the CDR3 is TGCGCCAGCACTGTCGCAGGTGAGCAGTTCTTC. The chain uses TRBV5-1 and TRBJ2-1; D not resolved. CDR3 length: 11 residues. CDR1 and CDR2 (germline): SGHRS, YFSETQ. Deletions cut 6 bases from V and 9 bases from J, with 10 bases between.

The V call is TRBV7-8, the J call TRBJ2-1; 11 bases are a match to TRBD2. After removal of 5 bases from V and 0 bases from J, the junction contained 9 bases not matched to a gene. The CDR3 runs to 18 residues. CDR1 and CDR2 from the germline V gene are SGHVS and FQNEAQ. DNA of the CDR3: TGTGCCAGCAGCGGGGCTAGCGGGGGGCCGAGCTCCTACAATGAGCAGTTCTTC. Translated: CASSGASGGPSSYNEQFF. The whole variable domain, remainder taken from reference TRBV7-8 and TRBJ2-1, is GAGVSQSPRYKVAKRGQDVALRCDPISGHVSLFWYQQALGQGPEFLTYFQNEAQLDKSGLPSDRFFAERPEGSVSTLKIQRTQQEDSAVYLCASSGASGGPSSYNEQFFGPGTRLTVL.

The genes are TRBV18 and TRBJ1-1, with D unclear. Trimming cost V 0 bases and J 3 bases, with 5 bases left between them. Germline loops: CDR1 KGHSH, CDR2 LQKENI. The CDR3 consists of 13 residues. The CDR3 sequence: CASSPPGHTEAFF. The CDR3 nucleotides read TGTGCCAGCTCACCACCCGGTCACACTGAAGCTTTCTTT. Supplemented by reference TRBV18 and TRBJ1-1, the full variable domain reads NAGVMQNPRHLVRRRGQEARLRCSPMKGHSHVYWYRQLPEEGLKFMVYLQKENIIDESGMPKERFSAEFPKEGPSILRIQQVVRGDSAAYFCASSPPGHTEAFFGQGTRLTVV.

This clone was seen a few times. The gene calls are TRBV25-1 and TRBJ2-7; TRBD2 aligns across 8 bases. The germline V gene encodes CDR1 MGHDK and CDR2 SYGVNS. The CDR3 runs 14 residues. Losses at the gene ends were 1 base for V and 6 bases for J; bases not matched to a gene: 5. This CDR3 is CASSESAGGLEQYF. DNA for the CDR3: TGTGCCAGCAGTGAATCTGCGGGGGGCCTCGAGCAGTACTTC.

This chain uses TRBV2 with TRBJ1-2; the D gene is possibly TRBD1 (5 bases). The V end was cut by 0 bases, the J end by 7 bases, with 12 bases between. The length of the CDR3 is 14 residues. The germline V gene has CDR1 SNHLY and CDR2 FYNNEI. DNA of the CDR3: TGTGCCAGCAGTGAAGCGCTTCCGGGGGGTGGCTACACCTTC. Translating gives CASSEALPGGGYTF.

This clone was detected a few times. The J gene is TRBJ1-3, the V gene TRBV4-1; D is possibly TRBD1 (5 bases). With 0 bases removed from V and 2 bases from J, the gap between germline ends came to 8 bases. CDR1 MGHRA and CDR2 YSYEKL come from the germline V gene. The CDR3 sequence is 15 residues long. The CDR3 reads CASSQDRTTGNTIYF. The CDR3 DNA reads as TGCGCCAGCAGCCAAGACAGGACAACTGGAAACACCATATATTTT.